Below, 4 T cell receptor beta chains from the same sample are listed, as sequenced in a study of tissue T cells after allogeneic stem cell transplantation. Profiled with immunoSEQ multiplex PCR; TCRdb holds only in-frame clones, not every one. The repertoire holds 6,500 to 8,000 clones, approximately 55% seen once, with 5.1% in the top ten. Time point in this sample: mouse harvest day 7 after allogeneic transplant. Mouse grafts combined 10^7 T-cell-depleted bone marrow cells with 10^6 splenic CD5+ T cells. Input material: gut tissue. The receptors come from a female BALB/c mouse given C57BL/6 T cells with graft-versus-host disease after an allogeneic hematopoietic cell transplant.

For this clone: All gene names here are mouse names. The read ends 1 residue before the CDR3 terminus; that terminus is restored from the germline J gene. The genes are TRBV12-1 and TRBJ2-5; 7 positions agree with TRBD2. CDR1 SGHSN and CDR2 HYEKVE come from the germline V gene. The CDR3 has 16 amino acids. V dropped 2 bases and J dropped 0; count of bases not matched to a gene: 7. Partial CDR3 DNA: TGTGCCAGCTCTCCCCGGGCTGGGGGTAACCAAGACACCCAGTAC. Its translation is CASSPRAGGNQDTQY. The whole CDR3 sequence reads CASSPRAGGNQDTQYF.

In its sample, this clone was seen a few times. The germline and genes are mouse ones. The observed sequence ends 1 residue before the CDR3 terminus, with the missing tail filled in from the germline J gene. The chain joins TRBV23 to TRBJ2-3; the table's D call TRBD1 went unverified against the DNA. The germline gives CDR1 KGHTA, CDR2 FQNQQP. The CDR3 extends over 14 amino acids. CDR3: CSSSPGQSAETLYF. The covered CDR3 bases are TGCTCCAGCAGTCCGGGACAAAGTGCAGAAACGCTGTAT.

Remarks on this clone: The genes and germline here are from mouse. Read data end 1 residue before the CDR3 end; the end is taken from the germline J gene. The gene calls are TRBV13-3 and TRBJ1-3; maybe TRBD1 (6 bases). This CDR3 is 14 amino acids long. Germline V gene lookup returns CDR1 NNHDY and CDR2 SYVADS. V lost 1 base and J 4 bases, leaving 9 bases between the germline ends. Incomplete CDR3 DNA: TGTGCCAGCAGTGATCACAGGGAAGGAAATACGCTCTAT. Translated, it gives CASSDHREGNTLY. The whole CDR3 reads CASSDHREGNTLYF.

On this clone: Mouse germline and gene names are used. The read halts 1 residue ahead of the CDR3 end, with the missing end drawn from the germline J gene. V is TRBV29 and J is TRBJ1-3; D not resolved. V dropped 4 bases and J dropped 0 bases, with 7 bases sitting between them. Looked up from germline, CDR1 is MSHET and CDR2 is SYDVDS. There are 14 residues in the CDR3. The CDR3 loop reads CASSSIISGNTLYF. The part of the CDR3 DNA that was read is TGTGCTAGCAGTTCGATAATTTCTGGAAATACGCTCTAT. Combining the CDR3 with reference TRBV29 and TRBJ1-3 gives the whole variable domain DMKVTQMPRYLIKRMGENVLLECGQDMSHETMYWYRQDPGLGLQLIYISYDVDSNSEGDIPKGYRVSRKKREHFSLILDSAKTNQTSVYFCASSSIISGNTLYFGEGSRLIVV.